This T cell receptor (beta chain) was sequenced during a study of PD-1 blockade in classical Hodgkin lymphoma. Study results and caveats: Relapsed/refractory patients reportedly had the lowest baseline TCR diversity, below newly diagnosed patients, who were below healthy donors. There remain no defined causes for the repertoire differences, which possibly reflect disease activity or prior therapy.

The table came from immunoSEQ multiplex PCR; TCRdb's copy has only in-frame clones and leaves some out. The repertoire has some 21,000 clones, about 85% of them found once; the top ten carry less than 1.5%. This clone was seen only a few times. Its antigen remains unidentified. The CDR3 consists of 11 residues. Germline V gene lookup returns CDR1 SGHAT and CDR2 FQNNGV. The V end lost 5 bases, the J end lost 11 bases, and 12 bases lay between the germline ends. Time point indicated: newly diagnosed, previously untreated cHL patient sample. Negative selection with magnetic separation was used to purify CD4+ T cells from thawed PBMCs.

The material sequenced was CD4+ T cells from blood. J is TRBJ1-1 and V is TRBV11-2; D is possibly TRBD1 (5 bases). This clonotype was obtained from a human donor with classical Hodgkin lymphoma. CDR3 in amino acids: CASSVREGAFF. DNA for the CDR3: TGTGCCAGCAGCGTGAGGGAGGGGGCTTTCTTT.